The 15 T cell receptor beta chains presented below share a single source sample, sequenced in a study of post-analysis software for immune sequencing data. Study-level results: Controls showed lower frequencies than patients for a few TRBV segments, and TRBV5-6, TRBV5-1 and TRBV20-1 were among these.

Unique-molecular-identifier-tagged TCR beta cDNA libraries were used. TCRdb re-called the PCR reads with MiXCR, one entry per CDR3 protein. The table records hundreds of thousands of distinct CDR3 sequences, 25% to 30% of them present only once. Their target antigens are unknown. The specimen was blood. Receptors originate from a girl aged 5-17 years with multiple sclerosis.

In its sample, this clonotype was seen a few times. The chain is built from TRBV9 and TRBJ2-4, with a weak D call TRBD1 (5 bases). Germline values: CDR1 SGDLS, CDR2 YYNGEE. Trimming cost V 0 bases and J 13 bases, with 11 bases left between them. CDR3 length: 12 amino acids. The CDR3 coding sequence is TGTGCCAGCAGCGTAGCAGACAGCATACAGTACTTC. As protein: CASSVADSIQYF.

This clonotype was seen a handful of times. The chain recombines TRBV11-2 with TRBJ2-3; D possibly matches TRBD1 or TRBD2 (6 bases each). The CDR3 extends over 14 amino acids. The germline V and J ends were trimmed by 5 bases and 4 bases, with 13 bases remaining between them. CDR1 SGHAT and CDR2 FQNNGV come from the germline V gene. Here the CDR3 DNA reads TGTGCCAGCAGCACCCGAAGGGGGGCAGATACGCAGTATTTT. Its protein product is CASSTRRGADTQYF.

V and J are TRBV6-5 and TRBJ2-5; 7 bases match TRBD1. This CDR3 spans 16 amino acids. CDR1 is MNHEY, CDR2 SVGAGI, per germline. Germline trimming cut 6 bases from V and 11 bases from J; bases unmatched to any gene: 21. CDR3 residues: CASSPISGRGNNEQYF. CDR3 in DNA: TGTGCCAGCAGCCCCATTTCGGGCAGGGGGAACAATGAGCAGTACTTC.

V is TRBV9 and J is TRBJ2-3; 9 positions agree with TRBD2. The CDR3 spans 16 residues. The V segment lost 0 bases and the J segment 4 bases; nucleotides outside the gene matches: 6. Germline lookup yields CDR1 SGDLS and CDR2 YYNGEE. The chain's CDR3 is CASSVEGGRAADTQYF. CDR3 bases: TGTGCCAGCAGCGTAGAGGGCGGGAGGGCCGCAGATACGCAGTATTTT.

This clonotype was seen only a few times. The chain links TRBV5-1 to TRBJ1-1; a weak D match, TRBD1 (5 bases). The CDR3 length is 15 residues. The V gene's germline CDR1 is SGHRS and CDR2 YFSETQ. V lost 3 bases and J 1 base, leaving 13 bases between the germline ends. CDR3 residues: CASSSGTTANTEAFF. The CDR3 nucleotides read TGCGCCAGCAGCTCTGGGACGACGGCGAACACTGAAGCTTTCTTT.

This clonotype was detected only a few times. This rearrangement joins TRBV19 to TRBJ1-2; weak D call: TRBD1 (5 bases). CDR1 is LNHDA, CDR2 SQIVND, per germline (reference sequence). The V and J ends lost 6 bases and 6 bases respectively, with 29 bases between them. The CDR3 extends over 18 amino acids. Written as DNA, the CDR3 is TGTGCCAGTAGGGCTTCTACAACTCCAGGGTTCACTTACCATGGCTACACCTTC. Protein: CASRASTTPGFTYHGYTF.

The gene calls are TRBV6-1 and TRBJ2-3; D unresolved. The CDR3 length is 13 residues. The V gene's germline CDR1 is MNHNS and CDR2 SASEGT. Trimming shortened V by 6 bases and J by 7 bases, and 14 bases separated the two germline ends. The CDR3 reads CASRESGVNTQYF. CDR3 DNA sequence: TGTGCCAGCAGGGAGAGTGGGGTAAATACGCAGTATTTT.

There are a few counts of this clonotype. The chain combines TRBV5-6 with TRBJ2-1; D gene uncertain. V was cut by 0 bases and J by 2 bases, with 15 bases left in between. Germline V gene sequence: CDR1 SGHDT, CDR2 YYEEEE. The CDR3 is made up of 17 amino acids. The CDR3 sequence: CASSLASAGATYNEQFF. CDR3 in DNA: TGTGCCAGCAGCTTGGCGTCCGCAGGAGCCACCTACAATGAGCAGTTCTTC.

This clonotype was detected a few times. This chain uses TRBV24-1 with TRBJ2-7, with a possible D match to TRBD1 (6 bases). The DNA end is more similar to TRBJ2-5, so the J call may be wrong. Germline lookup yields CDR1 KGHDR and CDR2 SFDVKD. CDR3 length equals 16 residues. The CDR3 DNA reads as TGTGCCACCAGTGATTCCCAACCTGGGACACCGGAGACCCAGTACTTC. Translation gives CATSDSQPGTPETQYF.

In this sample, this clonotype turned up once. The chain employs TRBV28 and TRBJ2-7; possibly TRBD1 for D (5 bases). The CDR3 has 14 amino acids. Trimming pared 1 base from V and 6 bases from J, leaving 13 bases between. Germline V CDR1 and CDR2: MDHEN, SYDVKM. The CDR3, as DNA: TGTGCCAGCAGTTTATCAAGACAGCCCTGCGAGCAGTACTTC. This encodes CASSLSRQPCEQYF.

The V and J genes are TRBV15 and TRBJ2-7; D may be TRBD2 (5 bases). Germline CDR1 is LNHNV and CDR2 is YYDKDF (reference sequence). The CDR3 runs 15 residues. The ends were cut back, 5 bases at V and 6 bases at J, with 20 bases in the middle. CDR3 coding DNA: TGTGCCACCAGCCCTACCCGAGGTCCCGGGGTCGAGCAGTACTTC. Encoded protein: CATSPTRGPGVEQYF.

On this clonotype itself: A much larger clone is a single base away; this may be a read error. The gene calls are TRBV7-2 and TRBJ2-1; TRBD2 aligns across 8 bases. Germline lookup yields CDR1 SGHTA and CDR2 FQGNSA. The CDR3 runs 14 residues. In nucleotides, the CDR3 is TGTCCCAGCAGGATAACGGGGGGGAGGAATGAGCAGTTCTTC. Translation gives CPSRITGGRNEQFF.

CDR3 loop: CSAREASNEQFF. The CDR3, as DNA: TGCAGTGCTAGAGAGGCCTCCAATGAGCAGTTCTTC. J is TRBJ2-1 and V is TRBV20-1; D is unresolved. Per germline, CDR1 DFQATT and CDR2 SNEGSKA (reference sequence). Trimming cost V 0 bases and J 6 bases, with 6 bases left between them. The CDR3 is 12 amino acids.

This clonotype was found many times. The V and J genes are TRBV20-1 and TRBJ2-7; tentatively, D is TRBD1 (6 bases). Germline CDR1 is DFQATT and CDR2 is SNEGSKA (reference sequence). CDR3 length: 12 residues. Trimming took off 4 bases at V and 0 bases at J, with 7 bases between the two ends. CDR3 in DNA: TGCAGTGCTACGGGACACTCCTACGAGCAGTACTTC. Translating it yields CSATGHSYEQYF.

This clonotype has just a few counts. The genes are TRBV3-1 and TRBJ2-7, with 10 nucleotides matching TRBD2. Germline V gives CDR1 LGHDT, CDR2 YNNKEL (reference sequence). The CDR3 has 14 residues. V shed 4 bases, J shed 6 bases, and the junction held 6 bases outside the gene matches. The chain's CDR3 is CASSLKAGGREQYF. The CDR3 DNA reads TGTGCCAGCAGCCTAAAAGCGGGAGGGCGCGAGCAGTACTTC.